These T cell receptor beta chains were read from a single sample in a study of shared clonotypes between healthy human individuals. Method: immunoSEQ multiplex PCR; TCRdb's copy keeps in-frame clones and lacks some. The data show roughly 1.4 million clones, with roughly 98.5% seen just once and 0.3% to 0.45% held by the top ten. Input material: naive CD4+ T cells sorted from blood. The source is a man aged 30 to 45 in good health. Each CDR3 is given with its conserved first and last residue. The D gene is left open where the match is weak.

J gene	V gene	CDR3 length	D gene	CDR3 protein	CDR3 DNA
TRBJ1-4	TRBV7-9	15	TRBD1	CASTKGAAGNEKLFF	TGTGCCAGCACCAAGGGGGCGGCGGGAAATGAAAAACTGTTTTTT
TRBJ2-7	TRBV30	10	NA	CAWGGYEQYF	TGTGCCTGGGGTGGCTACGAGCAGTACTTC
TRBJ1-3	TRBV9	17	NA	CASSVVPTGLGGNTIYF	TGTGCCAGCAGCGTAGTCCCTACAGGTTTAGGTGGAAACACCATATATTTT
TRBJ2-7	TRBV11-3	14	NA	CASSYGPVSYEQYF	TGTGCCAGCAGCTACGGACCGGTCTCCTACGAGCAGTACTTC
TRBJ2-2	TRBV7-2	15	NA	CASSLLAQGTGELFF	TGTGCCAGCAGCTTACTGGCGCAGGGCACCGGGGAGCTGTTTTTT
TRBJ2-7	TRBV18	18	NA	CASSPRVGGTNINYEQYF	TGTGCCAGCTCACCACGGGTTGGGGGGACAAATATAAACTACGAGCAGTACTTC
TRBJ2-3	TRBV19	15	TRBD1	CASSTKTTGLNTQYF	TGTGCCAGTAGTACAAAAACGACAGGGCTGAATACGCAGTATTTT
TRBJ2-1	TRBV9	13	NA	CASSVDPSAEQFF	TGTGCCAGCAGCGTAGATCCCTCGGCTGAGCAGTTCTTC
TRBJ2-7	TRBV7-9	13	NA	CASSLISSYEQYF	TGTGCCAGCAGCTTAATTAGTTCCTACGAGCAGTACTTC
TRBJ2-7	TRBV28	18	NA	CASSSFGDRGPDSYEQYF	TGTGCCAGCAGTAGTTTTGGAGACCGAGGGCCAGACTCCTACGAGCAGTACTTC
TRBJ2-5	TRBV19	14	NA	CASSPLSRPADQYF	TGTGCCAGTAGTCCTCTCTCCCGACCCGCGGACCAGTACTTC
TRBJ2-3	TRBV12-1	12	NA	CASSRPVDTQYF	TGTGCCAGCAGCCGCCCGGTCGATACGCAGTATTTT
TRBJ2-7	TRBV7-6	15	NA	CASSLGNAISYEQYF	TGTGCCAGCAGCTTAGGGAACGCCATCTCCTACGAGCAGTACTTC
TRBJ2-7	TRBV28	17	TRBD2	CASSLLVGSSGRYEQYF	TGTGCCAGCAGTTTACTTGTAGGGTCTAGCGGAAGATACGAGCAGTACTTC
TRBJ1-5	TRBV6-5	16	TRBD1	CASSYSAGTGDQPQHF	TGTGCCAGCAGTTACTCGGCTGGGACAGGGGATCAGCCCCAGCATTTT
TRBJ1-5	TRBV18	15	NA	CASSPVTGSNQPQHF	TGTGCCAGCTCACCGGTGACAGGTAGCAATCAGCCCCAGCATTTT
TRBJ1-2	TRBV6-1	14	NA	CASSDLTGSYGYTF	TGTGCCAGCAGTGACCTAACAGGGTCTTATGGCTACACCTTC
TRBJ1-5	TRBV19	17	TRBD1	CASSRPGQGLSNQPQHF	TGTGCCAGTAGCCGACCGGGACAGGGGTTGAGCAATCAGCCCCAGCATTTT